This T cell receptor (beta chain) comes out of a study of persistence of HIV-infected CD4 T cells. This was the immunoSEQ version 4 assay in survey mode. Clones were read by immunoSEQ multiplex PCR, and TCRdb kept only the in-frame ones, dropping some. The top ten hold over 3% of the sample, which has approximately 45,000 clones, 80% to 90% seen once. Trimming stripped 0 bases from V and 5 bases from J, with 5 bases between. CDR3 length: 13 residues. The germline CDR1 and CDR2 sequences are KGHSH and LQKENI. Anti-CD3/anti-CD28 beads served as a nonspecific positive control stimulus. Sorting of responding CD4+ T cells relied on upregulated CD40 ligand together with CD69. Regarding this clone: The antigen remains undetermined.

This chain uses TRBV18 with TRBJ2-1; D gene unclear. The sequence derives from an adult woman with HIV who was CMV-seropositive. This specimen consisted of CD4+ T cells sorted from PBMCs after approximately 19-hour stimulation, obtained from a patient who received antiretroviral therapy. The CDR3 region has the DNA TGTGCCAGCTCACCACCGTCAGACAATGAGCAGTTCTTC. Protein: CASSPPSDNEQFF.